This is a list of T cell receptor beta chains from one sample in a study of beta chain features in type 1 diabetes. Measured with immunoSEQ multiplex PCR; TCRdb has only the in-frame clones, and not every one. The table includes about 450,000 clones, about 10% detected once. Sequenced sample: naive CD4+ T cells from blood. The receptor set was obtained from a woman younger than 30 in good health. The CDR3 runs from the conserved cysteine through the conserved F or W. Fields, in order: V gene, J gene, clone size, CDR3 length, D gene, CDR3 protein, CDR3 DNA. The D gene is left open where the match is weak. Clone size is stated in some rows and not others, as once, few, many or a class when expanded.

v_call: TRBV7-2; j_call: TRBJ2-3; clone_size: -; cdr3_length: 15; d_call: -; cdr3_aa: CASSSQQGITDTQYF; cdr3_nt: TGTGCCAGCAGCTCCCAACAGGGAATCACAGATACGCAGTATTTT
v_call: TRBV4-3; j_call: TRBJ2-7; clone_size: few; cdr3_length: 15; d_call: TRBD1; cdr3_aa: CASSPWTGGDYEQYF; cdr3_nt: TGCGCCAGCAGCCCATGGACAGGGGGCGACTACGAGCAGTACTTC
v_call: TRBV7-9; j_call: TRBJ2-1; clone_size: -; cdr3_length: 15; d_call: -; cdr3_aa: CASSFLGSSYNEQFF; cdr3_nt: TGTGCCAGCAGCTTTCTCGGCAGCTCCTACAATGAGCAGTTCTTC
v_call: TRBV7-3; j_call: TRBJ2-3; clone_size: -; cdr3_length: 16; d_call: TRBD2; cdr3_aa: CASSLGAGGYRDTQYF; cdr3_nt: TGTGCCAGCAGCTTGGGAGCGGGGGGCTATAGAGATACGCAGTATTTT
v_call: TRBV7-2; j_call: TRBJ2-7; clone_size: few; cdr3_length: 16; d_call: TRBD1; cdr3_aa: CASSPRPGTGQYEQYF; cdr3_nt: TGTGCCAGCAGCCCGCGCCCCGGGACAGGGCAGTACGAGCAGTACTTC
v_call: TRBV7-2; j_call: TRBJ2-7; clone_size: -; cdr3_length: 16; d_call: -; cdr3_aa: CASSLEGGELAYEQYF; cdr3_nt: TGTGCCAGCAGCCTAGAAGGAGGGGAATTGGCCTACGAGCAGTACTTC
v_call: TRBV15; j_call: TRBJ2-5; clone_size: -; cdr3_length: 15; d_call: TRBD1; cdr3_aa: CATSRGRGRGETQYF; cdr3_nt: TGTGCCACCAGCAGAGGTAGGGGGCGAGGAGAGACCCAGTACTTC
v_call: TRBV9; j_call: TRBJ2-4; clone_size: few; cdr3_length: 14; d_call: -; cdr3_aa: CASSVDQGANIQYF; cdr3_nt: TGTGCCAGCAGCGTTGACCAGGGTGCGAACATTCAGTACTTC
v_call: TRBV28; j_call: TRBJ1-2; clone_size: few; cdr3_length: 14; d_call: -; cdr3_aa: CASSRGRAQYGYTF; cdr3_nt: TGTGCCAGCAGTCGCGGAAGGGCGCAGTATGGCTACACCTTC
v_call: TRBV18; j_call: TRBJ2-5; clone_size: few; cdr3_length: 13; d_call: TRBD1; cdr3_aa: CASSPTGEETQYF; cdr3_nt: TGTGCCAGCTCACCAACAGGGGAAGAGACCCAGTACTTC
v_call: TRBV7-2; j_call: TRBJ1-4; clone_size: few; cdr3_length: 13; d_call: -; cdr3_aa: CASSLGLNEKLFF; cdr3_nt: TGTGCCAGCAGCTTAGGTCTTAATGAAAAACTGTTTTTT
v_call: TRBV7-9; j_call: TRBJ1-1; clone_size: -; cdr3_length: 15; d_call: TRBD1; cdr3_aa: CASSRRGQGADEAFF; cdr3_nt: TGTGCCAGCAGCCGCCGGGGACAGGGGGCGGATGAAGCTTTCTTT
v_call: TRBV2; j_call: TRBJ1-3; clone_size: -; cdr3_length: 14; d_call: TRBD1; cdr3_aa: CASSQDRAGNTIYF; cdr3_nt: TGTGCCAGCAGCCAAGACAGGGCTGGAAACACCATATATTTT
v_call: TRBV7-9; j_call: TRBJ2-7; clone_size: -; cdr3_length: 12; d_call: -; cdr3_aa: CASSPDYYEQYF; cdr3_nt: TGTGCCAGCAGCCCTGACTACTACGAGCAGTACTTC
v_call: TRBV14; j_call: TRBJ2-7; clone_size: few; cdr3_length: 16; d_call: -; cdr3_aa: CASSQVVAGSLFEQYF; cdr3_nt: TGTGCCAGCAGCCAAGTCGTTGCAGGGAGTTTGTTCGAGCAGTACTTC
v_call: TRBV30; j_call: TRBJ2-1; clone_size: -; cdr3_length: 17; d_call: TRBD1; cdr3_aa: CAWRAGRFGTGGGEQFF; cdr3_nt: TGTGCCTGGAGAGCCGGACGATTCGGGACAGGGGGCGGTGAGCAGTTCTTC
v_call: TRBV10-3; j_call: TRBJ2-7; clone_size: many; cdr3_length: 13; d_call: -; cdr3_aa: CAISENLSYEQYF; cdr3_nt: TGTGCCATCAGTGAGAACTTGTCCTACGAGCAGTACTTC
v_call: TRBV5-1; j_call: TRBJ2-5; clone_size: -; cdr3_length: 13; d_call: -; cdr3_aa: CASSVDSGETQYF; cdr3_nt: TGCGCCAGCAGCGTAGACAGCGGAGAGACCCAGTACTTC
v_call: TRBV28; j_call: TRBJ1-4; clone_size: -; cdr3_length: 14; d_call: -; cdr3_aa: CASGRVGTDEKLFF; cdr3_nt: TGTGCCAGCGGCCGAGTGGGGACGGATGAAAAACTGTTTTTT
v_call: TRBV15; j_call: TRBJ2-7; clone_size: once; cdr3_length: 13; d_call: TRBD1; cdr3_aa: CAVEQGAGYEQYF; cdr3_nt: TGTGCCGTAGAACAGGGGGCTGGCTACGAGCAGTACTTC
v_call: TRBV18; j_call: TRBJ2-3; clone_size: -; cdr3_length: 12; d_call: TRBD1; cdr3_aa: CASSATGDTQYF; cdr3_nt: TGTGCCAGCTCAGCGACAGGGGATACGCAGTATTTT
v_call: TRBV4-2; j_call: TRBJ2-2; clone_size: -; cdr3_length: 17; d_call: TRBD2; cdr3_aa: CASSQGLAGVGTGELFF; cdr3_nt: TGTGCCAGCAGCCAAGGACTAGCGGGAGTAGGAACCGGGGAGCTGTTTTTT
v_call: TRBV30; j_call: TRBJ1-1; clone_size: few; cdr3_length: 13; d_call: TRBD1; cdr3_aa: CAWSDQGVSEAFF; cdr3_nt: TGTGCCTGGAGTGATCAGGGGGTCTCTGAAGCTTTCTTT
v_call: TRBV18; j_call: TRBJ2-1; clone_size: -; cdr3_length: 17; d_call: TRBD2; cdr3_aa: CASSPRSLAVAYNEQFF; cdr3_nt: TGTGCCAGCTCACCACGCTCCCTAGCGGTAGCCTACAATGAGCAGTTCTTC
v_call: TRBV7-9; j_call: TRBJ2-5; clone_size: -; cdr3_length: 15; d_call: -; cdr3_aa: CASSLAWSDPVTQYF; cdr3_nt: TGTGCCAGCAGCTTAGCGTGGTCCGATCCCGTGACCCAGTACTTC
v_call: TRBV11-2; j_call: TRBJ2-4; clone_size: few; cdr3_length: 13; d_call: -; cdr3_aa: CASHKHGKNIQYF; cdr3_nt: TGTGCCAGTCACAAGCACGGCAAAAACATTCAGTACTTC
v_call: TRBV5-6; j_call: TRBJ1-1; clone_size: -; cdr3_length: 14; d_call: -; cdr3_aa: CASSPRELNTEAFF; cdr3_nt: TGTGCCAGCAGCCCCCGGGAGTTGAACACTGAAGCTTTCTTT
v_call: TRBV2; j_call: TRBJ2-7; clone_size: few; cdr3_length: 14; d_call: -; cdr3_aa: CASKEQQGSYEQYF; cdr3_nt: TGTGCCAGCAAAGAACAACAGGGTTCCTACGAGCAGTACTTC
v_call: TRBV30; j_call: TRBJ2-7; clone_size: few; cdr3_length: 11; d_call: -; cdr3_aa: CAWSRLGEQYF; cdr3_nt: TGTGCCTGGAGTCGGTTAGGCGAGCAGTACTTC
v_call: TRBV5-1; j_call: TRBJ1-2; clone_size: -; cdr3_length: 13; d_call: -; cdr3_aa: CASSLAPDYGYTF; cdr3_nt: TGCGCCAGCAGCTTGGCCCCGGACTATGGCTACACCTTC
v_call: TRBV7-3; j_call: TRBJ2-3; clone_size: few; cdr3_length: 14; d_call: -; cdr3_aa: CASSPGHPTDTQYF; cdr3_nt: TGTGCCAGCAGCCCGGGACATCCCACAGATACGCAGTATTTT
v_call: TRBV7-2; j_call: TRBJ2-1; clone_size: few; cdr3_length: 16; d_call: -; cdr3_aa: CASSPLGLGEYNEQFF; cdr3_nt: TGTGCCAGCAGCCCCCTAGGGTTGGGAGAATACAATGAGCAGTTCTTC
v_call: TRBV19; j_call: TRBJ2-1; clone_size: few; cdr3_length: 13; d_call: -; cdr3_aa: CASSPRGVREQFF; cdr3_nt: TGTGCCAGTAGCCCCCGTGGGGTCCGTGAGCAGTTCTTC
v_call: TRBV11-2; j_call: TRBJ2-1; clone_size: -; cdr3_length: 15; d_call: -; cdr3_aa: CASSTNSGALGEQFF; cdr3_nt: TGTGCCAGCAGTACAAACTCAGGGGCCCTCGGTGAGCAGTTCTTC
v_call: TRBV7-2; j_call: TRBJ2-3; clone_size: few; cdr3_length: 16; d_call: -; cdr3_aa: CASSFSWATSTDTQYF; cdr3_nt: TGTGCCAGCAGCTTCTCGTGGGCAACTAGCACAGATACGCAGTATTTT
v_call: TRBV5-1; j_call: TRBJ1-2; clone_size: few; cdr3_length: 16; d_call: -; cdr3_aa: CASSLEGHRFGYGYTF; cdr3_nt: TGCGCCAGCAGCTTGGAGGGACACCGTTTTGGGTATGGCTACACCTTC
v_call: TRBV6-5; j_call: TRBJ1-2; clone_size: -; cdr3_length: 15; d_call: -; cdr3_aa: CASSPHEDSNYGYTF; cdr3_nt: TGTGCCAGCAGCCCTCACGAGGATTCTAACTATGGCTACACCTTC
v_call: TRBV7-9; j_call: TRBJ2-5; clone_size: -; cdr3_length: 16; d_call: TRBD1; cdr3_aa: CASSLRQGGSRETQYF; cdr3_nt: TGTGCCAGCAGCCTACGACAGGGGGGATCCCGAGAGACCCAGTACTTC
v_call: TRBV5-4; j_call: TRBJ1-2; clone_size: -; cdr3_length: 13; d_call: TRBD1; cdr3_aa: CASYTGTDYGYTF; cdr3_nt: TGTGCCTCGTACACCGGGACAGACTATGGCTACACCTTC
v_call: TRBV29-1; j_call: TRBJ2-3; clone_size: few; cdr3_length: 14; d_call: -; cdr3_aa: CSVEEWLGTDTQYF; cdr3_nt: TGCAGCGTTGAAGAATGGCTAGGTACAGATACGCAGTATTTT
v_call: TRBV28; j_call: TRBJ2-4; clone_size: -; cdr3_length: 18; d_call: -; cdr3_aa: CASSDPRLGRGRGDIQYF; cdr3_nt: TGTGCCAGCAGTGACCCCCGCCTGGGGCGGGGAAGGGGAGACATTCAGTACTTC
v_call: TRBV18; j_call: TRBJ1-5; clone_size: -; cdr3_length: 15; d_call: -; cdr3_aa: CASSPGGGSNQPQHF; cdr3_nt: TGTGCCAGCTCACCCGGTGGGGGTAGCAATCAGCCCCAGCATTTT
v_call: TRBV7-2; j_call: TRBJ1-2; clone_size: -; cdr3_length: 14; d_call: -; cdr3_aa: CASSLVVSGRGHTF; cdr3_nt: TGTGCCAGCAGCTTAGTGGTTTCAGGTCGGGGTCACACCTTC